The clone carrying this T cell receptor beta chain was picked up a small number of times. No antigen is known for it. Expressed TCRB transcripts were sequenced because the entire RNA isolate underwent reverse transcription. Libraries were prepared by immunoSEQ multiplex PCR; TCRdb keeps only in-frame clonotypes and omits some of them. The sample gives 400,000 or so clones, over 9% of which show up once; approximately 0.55% is in the top ten. This sample is drawn from a study of beta chain features in type 1 diabetes. Study as a whole: The number of sorted cells examined across all samples was roughly 100,000,000. Overall study findings and caveats: Type 1 diabetes patients showed a moderate but significant shortening of TCRB CDR3s in all four CD4+ subsets. Fewer insertions but more deletions were seen at VDJ junctions in type 1 diabetes patients. The naive, central memory and Treg TCRB repertoires showed an apparent similarity that was greater among patients than among healthy donors.

A single heparinised blood sample, averaging about 120 mL, was obtained per donor. The sequenced sample consisted of central memory CD4+ T cells from blood. This clonotype was sampled from a man aged 30-40 years with type 1 diabetes.

CDR3 in DNA: TGTGCCAGCAGCTTACGTTTGGCAGACCCTAATGAAAAACTGTTTTTT. This gives the protein CASSLRLADPNEKLFF. The chain recombines TRBV7-9 with TRBJ1-4; D is undetermined. The CDR3 has 16 amino acids. Germline lookup yields CDR1 SEHNR and CDR2 FQNEAQ (reference sequence). Trimming removed 2 bases from V and 3 bases from J, with 13 bases in between.